The next 32 T cell receptor beta chains were all read from a single sample in a study of HIV-infected children after antiretroviral therapy interruption. Treatment given: PENTA 11 planned treatment interruption arm or continuous ART arm. The TCR library was built from RNA with a 3' RACE protocol and unique molecular identifiers. TCRdb independently ran MiXCR on the 3' RACE reads; one entry per CDR3 protein. Found here are approximately 89,000 distinct CDR3 sequences, about 7.2% of them singletons; the top ten hold more than 0.95%. The sequencing used CD45RA+ CD4+ T cells from PBMCs, pooled from several time points, collected from a donor given antiretroviral therapy, either interrupted or continuous. Documented subset: naive CD4+ CD45RA+ CD45RO- T cells. Every receptor here comes from a pool of human donors with HIV.

This clonotype was seen ten or more times. The chain links TRBV5-4 to TRBJ2-2, with 12 bases fitting TRBD1. V was clipped by 5 bases and J by 0 bases; unmatched bases: 2. The germline V gene has CDR1 SGHNT and CDR2 YYREEE (reference sequence). CDR3 length: 16 residues. The DNA of the CDR3 is TGTGCCAGCAGGCGGGACAGGGGGCCGAACACCGGGGAGCTGTTTTTT. Translating it yields CASRRDRGPNTGELFF.

This clonotype was detected many times. The V call is TRBV6-7, the J call TRBJ1-1; D is ambiguous. TRBV6-7 is sorted into the ORF group, with uncertain function. The CDR3 is made up of 16 amino acids. Trimming removed 0 bases at V and 1 base at J, with 12 bases between. CDR3 nucleotides: TGTGCCAGCAGTTACTCGGGCGACACAGCGAACACTGAAGCTTTCTTT. This gives the protein CASSYSGDTANTEAFF.

This clonotype was observed many times. The V call is TRBV24-1, the J call TRBJ1-2; 7 nucleotides match TRBD1. The CDR3 spans 15 residues. Looked up from germline, CDR1 is KGHDR and CDR2 is SFDVKD. V lost 3 bases, J lost 7 bases, and 10 bases stayed unmatched. As DNA, the CDR3 is TGTGCCACCAGTGATCCCGGGACAGCCCTCTCTGGCTACACCTTC. Protein: CATSDPGTALSGYTF.

In this sample, this clonotype turned up many times. The chain links TRBV27 to TRBJ2-7; D is undetermined. CDR3 size: 11 residues. Looked up from germline, CDR1 is MNHEY and CDR2 is SMNVEV (reference sequence). V was clipped by 10 bases and J by 3 bases, with 10 bases between them. The DNA for the CDR3 is TGTGCCACGCAAGGAAGCTACGAGCAGTACTTC. It is translated as CATQGSYEQYF.

This clonotype was seen ten or more times. This sequence joins TRBV18 and TRBJ1-3; perhaps TRBD1 as D (6 bases). Looked up from germline, CDR1 is KGHSH and CDR2 is LQKENI. CDR3 length equals 17 residues. The ends were cut back, 2 bases at V and 0 bases at J, with 14 bases in the middle. The CDR3 coding sequence is TGTGCCAGCTCACCAGTTTCTACAGGGACCTCTGGAAACACCATATATTTT. Protein: CASSPVSTGTSGNTIYF.

This clonotype was seen many times. The CDR3 loop reads CASSPVQGTAEAFF. In DNA form, the CDR3 reads TGTGCCAGCTCACCAGTGCAGGGAACCGCTGAAGCTTTCTTT. The rearrangement joins TRBV18 to TRBJ1-1; TRBD1 is a possible D gene (5 bases). CDR1 is KGHSH, CDR2 LQKENI, per germline. The CDR3 runs to 14 residues. Trimming took off 2 bases at V and 6 bases at J, with 13 bases between the two ends.

The rearrangement links TRBV30 to TRBJ2-7; 10 positions match TRBD2. CDR1 is GTSNPN and CDR2 is SVGIG in the germline V gene (reference sequence). J lost 3 bases, V lost 5 bases, and 10 bases had no gene match. This CDR3 contains 15 residues. The CDR3 protein is CAWVPGLAGVYEQYF. CDR3 DNA sequence: TGTGCCTGGGTTCCGGGGCTAGCGGGAGTCTACGAGCAGTACTTC.

This clonotype occurred many times. The chain is built from TRBV6-1 and TRBJ2-2; D gene unclear. V lost 4 bases and J lost 0, with 6 bases in between. Germline V CDR1 and CDR2: MNHNS, SASEGT. This CDR3 is built from 14 residues. This chain's CDR3 is CASSGVANTGELFF. In DNA form, the CDR3 reads TGTGCCAGCAGTGGTGTAGCGAACACCGGGGAGCTGTTTTTT.

The V gene is TRBV24-1, the J gene TRBJ2-3; a possible D gene is TRBD1 (6 bases). This CDR3 has 14 residues. Germline CDR1 reads KGHDR; CDR2 reads SFDVKD. Trimming left V 5 bases short and J 4 bases short, with 12 bases between. The CDR3: CATSVSRGSDTQYF. CDR3 nucleotide sequence: TGTGCCACCAGTGTTTCGAGGGGGTCAGATACGCAGTATTTT.

This clonotype was counted ten times or more. This sequence joins TRBV5-4 and TRBJ2-7, with TRBD2 identical over 10 bases. Per the germline V gene, CDR1 is SGHNT and CDR2 is YYREEE (reference sequence). The CDR3 runs 19 residues. Trimming took 0 bases from V and 6 from J; bases not matched to a gene: 18. CDR3 sequence reads: CASSLGSLDRGLAFSEQYF. The CDR3 DNA sequence: TGTGCCAGCAGCTTGGGAAGTTTAGACAGGGGACTAGCGTTCTCCGAGCAGTACTTC.

This clonotype was recorded at least ten times. The rearrangement joins TRBV9 to TRBJ2-3; TRBD2 agrees at 7 bases. The CDR3 contains 15 residues. The V gene's germline CDR1 is SGDLS and CDR2 YYNGEE. Germline trimming cut 2 bases from V and 5 bases from J; bases unmatched to any gene: 8. The CDR3 here is CASSVREWGGDTQYF. The DNA of the CDR3 is TGTGCCAGCAGCGTCCGTGAATGGGGGGGAGATACGCAGTATTTT.

For the CDR3, the DNA is TGTGCCAGCAGCCCGGGACAGTACTACAATGAGCAGTTCTTC. It specifies CASSPGQYYNEQFF. V and J are TRBV7-9 and TRBJ2-1; 7 bases match TRBD1. The CDR3 runs to 14 residues. The J segment lost 3 bases and the V segment lost 5 bases, leaving 4 bases of the junction unmatched. CDR1 and CDR2 (germline): SEHNR, FQNEAQ (reference sequence).

This clonotype was seen many times. The chain links TRBV5-1 to TRBJ1-4; D gene ambiguous. The CDR3 has 16 residues. V was cut by 0 bases and J by 7 bases, with 16 bases left in between. Per germline, CDR1 SGHRS and CDR2 YFSETQ. CDR3 residues: CASSLGAYSGAEKLFF. The CDR3, as DNA: TGCGCCAGCAGCTTGGGGGCCTATTCGGGTGCTGAAAAACTGTTTTTT.

This clonotype has at least ten counts. This chain's CDR3 is CASSDRDSGSYEQYF. Written as DNA, the CDR3 is TGTGCCAGCAGTGACCGGGACAGTGGCTCCTACGAGCAGTACTTC. V is TRBV25-1 and J is TRBJ2-7, with TRBD1 matching 7 bases. Germline V gene sequence: CDR1 MGHDK, CDR2 SYGVNS. The ends lost 3 bases at V and 0 bases at J; junction bases unmatched: 5. The CDR3 length is 15 residues.

A few counts support this clonotype. The chain links TRBV19 to TRBJ2-2, with TRBD2 identical over 8 bases. J was trimmed by 5 bases and V by 4 bases; bases with no gene match: 0. CDR1 and CDR2 from the germline V gene are LNHDA and SQIVND (reference sequence). This CDR3 contains 13 residues. Here the CDR3 reads CASSKRETGELFF. The CDR3 DNA is TGTGCCAGTAGTAAGCGGGAGACCGGGGAGCTGTTTTTT.

The chain links TRBV12-3 or TRBV12-4 to TRBJ1-5; no definite D call. The CDR3 runs 16 residues. Trimming shortened V by 0 bases and J by 5 bases, and 14 bases separated the two germline ends. The CDR3 here is CASSLAVSELHQPQHF. CDR3 coding DNA: TGTGCCAGCAGTTTAGCGGTTTCTGAGCTTCATCAGCCCCAGCATTTT.

This clonotype was found many times. The rearrangement uses TRBV6-1 and TRBJ2-1; D perhaps matches TRBD2 (5 bases). CDR3 length equals 15 residues. Deletions cut 4 bases from V and 5 bases from J, with 15 bases between. Germline values: CDR1 MNHNS, CDR2 SASEGT. CDR3 amino acids: CASSGTRVPNNEQFF. In DNA form, the CDR3 reads TGTGCCAGCAGTGGGACGAGGGTGCCTAACAATGAGCAGTTCTTC.

This clonotype was detected a few times. V is TRBV10-1 and J is TRBJ2-1; D may be TRBD1 (6 bases). The germline V gene encodes CDR1 WNHNN and CDR2 SYGVQD (reference sequence). Trimming shortened V by 7 bases and J by 0 bases, and 13 bases separated the two germline ends. The CDR3 is 15 residues long. CDR3 nucleotide sequence: TGCGCCAGCACTTCAGGGGATAACTCCTACAATGAGCAGTTCTTC. Protein product: CASTSGDNSYNEQFF.

This clonotype was recorded many times. In nucleotides, the CDR3 is TGTGCCAGCAGTTACTCAGGGGGGGAAACTGAAGCTTTCTTT. This sequence encodes CASSYSGGETEAFF. The chain recombines TRBV6-5 with TRBJ1-1; TRBD1 might be the D (6 bases). Germline lookup yields CDR1 MNHEY and CDR2 SVGAGI. V dropped 0 bases and J dropped 5 bases, with 10 bases sitting between them. This CDR3 region has 14 residues.

This clonotype was observed many times. This chain links TRBV6-5 with TRBJ2-2, with TRBD1 as a possible D gene (5 bases). V was clipped by 6 bases and J by 0 bases, with 14 bases between them. In germline, CDR1 is MNHEY, CDR2 SVGAGI. CDR3 length equals 16 residues. CDR3 nucleotides: TGTGCCAGCAGCCTCGTAGGGGCGACGAACACCGGGGAGCTGTTTTTT. Translated: CASSLVGATNTGELFF.

Many counts were recorded for this clonotype. The J gene is TRBJ2-7, the V gene TRBV7-2; D is perhaps TRBD2 (5 bases). V was clipped by 5 bases and J by 0 bases, with 11 bases between them. This CDR3 is built from 14 residues. Per germline, CDR1 SGHTA and CDR2 FQGNSA. This CDR3 is CASSVTGSSYEQYF. The CDR3 DNA sequence: TGTGCCAGCAGCGTCACGGGGAGCTCCTACGAGCAGTACTTC. Full variable domain (remainder filled in from reference TRBV7-2 and TRBJ2-7): GAGVSQSPSNKVTEKGKDVELRCDPISGHTALYWYRQSLGQGLEFLIYFQGNSAPDKSGLPSDRFSAERTGGSVSTLTIQRTQQEDSAVYLCASSVTGSSYEQYFGPGTRLTVT.

This clonotype was detected a few times. The chain is built from TRBV18 and TRBJ1-3; D not certain. V was shortened by 3 bases and J by 0 bases, with 12 bases between the two germline ends. The CDR3 sequence is 16 residues long. Germline V CDR1 and CDR2: KGHSH, LQKENI. CDR3 bases: TGTGCCAGCTCACCGCGAGCTCAAAGCTCTGGAAACACCATATATTTT. This translates into CASSPRAQSSGNTIYF.

This clonotype is termed medium-sized. The rearrangement links TRBV11-2 to TRBJ2-7; D remains unclear. In germline, CDR1 is SGHAT, CDR2 FQNNGV. Between the trimmed V and J ends, which lost 5 bases and 2 bases, there was a span of 4 bases. This CDR3 comprises 11 residues. CDR3 in DNA: TGTGCCAGCAGCCTTACCTACGAGCAGTACTTC. Translating gives CASSLTYEQYF.

This clonotype was seen repeatedly, ten times or more. The chain couples TRBV20-1 to TRBJ1-5, with TRBD1 matching over 8 bases. Germline CDR1 reads DFQATT; CDR2 reads SNEGSKA (reference sequence). This CDR3 has 12 residues. Trimming cost V 7 bases and J 6 bases; bases outside gene matches: 5. CDR3 in amino acids: CSGRTGTQPQHF. CDR3 DNA sequence: TGCAGTGGGCGGACAGGGACTCAGCCCCAGCATTTT.

This clonotype was detected ten times or more. The chain employs TRBV10-3 and TRBJ1-2; a possible D gene is TRBD1 (6 bases). Germline CDR1 reads ENHRY; CDR2 reads SYGVKD. The CDR3 length is 15 residues. V was pared by 2 bases and J by 0 bases, with 10 bases between. The CDR3 here is CAISEGTLANYGYTF. The CDR3 DNA reads as TGTGCCATCAGTGAGGGGACACTGGCTAACTATGGCTACACCTTC.

At least ten counts were recorded for this clonotype. This chain joins TRBV6-6 and TRBJ2-7, with 8 bases fitting TRBD1. The CDR3 runs to 15 residues. CDR1 is MNHNY, CDR2 SVGAGI, per germline (reference sequence). V lost 5 bases, J lost 4 bases, and 10 bases stayed unmatched. CDR3 coding DNA: TGTGCCAGCAGTCACTGGACAGGGTTTCGGTACGAGCAGTACTTC. It translates to CASSHWTGFRYEQYF.

This clonotype was counted many times. V gene TRBV20-1 combines with J gene TRBJ2-3, with D possibly TRBD1 on 5 matching bases. This CDR3 has 13 residues. Germline V gives CDR1 DFQATT, CDR2 SNEGSKA (reference sequence). Trimming took off 6 bases at V and 6 bases at J, with 16 bases between the two ends. CDR3 nucleotides: TGCAGTGCCCCTCGACAGAGTCAGGATACGCAGTATTTT. Protein: CSAPRQSQDTQYF.

The table lists this clonotype with many counts. The chain employs TRBV6-5 and TRBJ1-1; possible D gene TRBD1, 6 bases. The CDR3 is 15 amino acids. The V gene's germline CDR1 is MNHEY and CDR2 SVGAGI. V lost 0 bases and J 1 base, leaving 9 bases between the germline ends. The CDR3 DNA sequence: TGTGCCAGCAGTTACTCTTGGGGGCCGAACACTGAAGCTTTCTTT. The encoded protein is CASSYSWGPNTEAFF.

A word on this clonotype: With a much larger clone just one base away, this may be a read error. This chain links TRBV12-3 or TRBV12-4 with TRBJ2-2, with D possibly being TRBD1 (6 bases). The CDR3 is made up of 17 amino acids. The CDR3 protein is CASSRTDPGLNTGKLFF. For the CDR3, the DNA is TGTGCCAGCAGCCGGACAGACCCGGGCCTAAACACCGGGAAGCTGTTTTTT.

This clonotype was observed many times. The chain uses TRBV9 and TRBJ1-3, with no clear D. Per the germline V gene, CDR1 is SGDLS and CDR2 is YYNGEE. This CDR3 contains 16 residues. V was cut by 3 bases and J by 0 bases, with 13 bases left in between. CDR3 bases: TGTGCCAGCAGCGCCGGGCGAGGCGGCTCTGGAAACACCATATATTTT. Translating gives CASSAGRGGSGNTIYF.

This clonotype was observed many times. The V gene is TRBV5-4, the J gene TRBJ2-3, with 9 nucleotides matching TRBD2. Germline-derived CDR1 and CDR2 are SGHNT and YYREEE (reference sequence). The CDR3 sequence is 15 residues long. V lost 5 bases to trimming and J lost 0 bases; unmatched junction nucleotides: 4. The CDR3 protein is CASRVAGVSTDTQYF. For the CDR3, the DNA is TGTGCCAGCAGAGTAGCGGGAGTGAGCACAGATACGCAGTATTTT.

This clonotype came up many times. V gene TRBV7-2 combines with J gene TRBJ2-1; D not resolved. With 3 bases removed from V and 13 bases from J, the gap between germline ends came to 10 bases. This CDR3 is 11 amino acids long. Germline loops: CDR1 SGHTA, CDR2 FQGNSA. The CDR3 region has the DNA TGTGCCAGCAGCTTTGGTGGGCCCCAGTTCTTC. Its protein product is CASSFGGPQFF.